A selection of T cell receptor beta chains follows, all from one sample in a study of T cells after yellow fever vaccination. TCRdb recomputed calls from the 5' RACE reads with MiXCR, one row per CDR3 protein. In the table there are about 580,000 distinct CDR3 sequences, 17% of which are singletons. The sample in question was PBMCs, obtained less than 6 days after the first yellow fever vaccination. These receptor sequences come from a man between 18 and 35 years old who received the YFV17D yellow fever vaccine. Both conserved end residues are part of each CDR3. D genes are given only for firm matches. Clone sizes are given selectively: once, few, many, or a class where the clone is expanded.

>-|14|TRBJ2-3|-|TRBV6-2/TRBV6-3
TGTGCCAGCTACAGGAGAGCGGGCACAGATACGCAGTATTTT
CASYRRAGTDTQYF
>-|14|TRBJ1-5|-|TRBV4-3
TGCGCCAGCAGTAACGATTATAGCAATCAGCCCCAGCATTTT
CASSNDYSNQPQHF
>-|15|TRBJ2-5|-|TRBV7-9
TGTGCCAGCAGCTTTGTGGGGGCCGAGGAAAAGACCCAGTACTTC
CASSFVGAEEKTQYF
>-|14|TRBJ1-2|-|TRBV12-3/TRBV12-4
TGTGCCAGCAGTTTGTCAGGAAGGCCTCTTGGCTACACCTTC
CASSLSGRPLGYTF
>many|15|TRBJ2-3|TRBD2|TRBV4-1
TGCGCCAGCAGCCAACTAGCGGGGGGCACAGATACGCAGTATTTT
CASSQLAGGTDTQYF
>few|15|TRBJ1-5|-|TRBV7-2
TGTGCCAGCAGCTTAGCCGGAGATACTCAGCGGTCCCAGCATTTT
CASSLAGDTQRSQHF
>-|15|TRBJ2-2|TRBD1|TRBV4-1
TGCGCCAGCAGCCAGAATGACAGGGACACCGGGGAGCTGTTTTTT
CASSQNDRDTGELFF
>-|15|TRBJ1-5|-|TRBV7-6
TGTGCCAGCAGCTTAGGCCCGTCTAGCAATCAGCCCCAGCATTTT
CASSLGPSSNQPQHF
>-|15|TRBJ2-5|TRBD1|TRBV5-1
TGCGCCAGCAGCTACAGGGACAGCCCCCAAGAGACCCAGTACTTC
CASSYRDSPQETQYF
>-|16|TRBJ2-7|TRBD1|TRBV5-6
TGTGCCAGCAGCAATTATGGGACAGGGACGGCGACCGGGCAGTACTTC
CASSNYGTGTATGQYF
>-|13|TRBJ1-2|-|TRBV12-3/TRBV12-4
TGTGCCAATGCCCTGGCACTGAACTATGGCTACACCTTC
CANALALNYGYTF
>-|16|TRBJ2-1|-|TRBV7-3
TGTGCCAGCAGTCAAGCGCTGAACAGGGTATACAATGAGCAGTTCTTC
CASSQALNRVYNEQFF
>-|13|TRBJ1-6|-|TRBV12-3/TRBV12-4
TGTGCCAGCAGTCCCAGGGAAGGGTCACCCCTCCACTTT
CASSPREGSPLHF
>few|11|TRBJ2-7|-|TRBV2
TGTGCCAGCAGCTTACAGGGCGAGCAGTACTTC
CASSLQGEQYF
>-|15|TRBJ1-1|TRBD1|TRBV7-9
TGTGCCAGCAGCTTAGTAGGTCAGGGGGCAACTGAAGCTTTCTTT
CASSLVGQGATEAFF
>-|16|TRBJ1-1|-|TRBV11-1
TGTGCCAGCAGCTTAGTGGGCGGACGGATGAACACTGAAGCTTTCTTT
CASSLVGGRMNTEAFF
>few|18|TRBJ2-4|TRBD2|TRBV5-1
TGCGCCAGCAGTTATTGGGGGCAAGGACTAGCGGGAGAAAACATTCAGTACTTC
CASSYWGQGLAGENIQYF
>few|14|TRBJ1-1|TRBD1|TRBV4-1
TGCGCCAGCAGCCAAGAAAGCAGACAGGGAGGAGCTTTCTTT
CASSQESRQGGAFF
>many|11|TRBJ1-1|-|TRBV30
TGTGCCTGGAGTGTACAGGAGGCAGCTTTCTTT
CAWSVQEAAFF
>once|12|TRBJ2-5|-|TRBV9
TGTGCCAGCAGCCCACTAGAAGAGACCCAGTACTTC
CASSPLEETQYF
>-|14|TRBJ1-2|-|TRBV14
TGTGCCAGCAGTCCAAGATGGGGGGGAGATGGCTACACCTTC
CASSPRWGGDGYTF
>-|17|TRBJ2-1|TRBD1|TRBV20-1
TGCAGTGCTAGAGATTTTGGGACAGTCGGCCGGGACAATGAGCAGTTCTTC
CSARDFGTVGRDNEQFF
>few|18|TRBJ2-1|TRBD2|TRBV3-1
TGTGCCAGCAGCCAAGTCAAGGCTAGCGGGGGGGTGGTGAATGAGCAGTTCTTC
CASSQVKASGGVVNEQFF
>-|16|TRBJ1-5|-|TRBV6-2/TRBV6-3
TGTGCCAGCAAGACGACAATCGGGGGTAGCAATCAGCCCCAGCATTTT
CASKTTIGGSNQPQHF
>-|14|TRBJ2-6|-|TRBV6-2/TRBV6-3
TGTGCCAGCAGCCTGGTGGGTGGGGCCAACGTCCTGACTTTC
CASSLVGGANVLTF
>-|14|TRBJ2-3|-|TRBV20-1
TGCAGTGCTAAGGGACACTTAAACACGGATACGCAGTATTTT
CSAKGHLNTDTQYF
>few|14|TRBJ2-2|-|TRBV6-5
TGTGCCAGCAGTTATTATTCGAACACCGGGGAGCTGTTTTTT
CASSYYSNTGELFF
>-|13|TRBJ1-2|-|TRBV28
TGTGCCAGCAGTTCGGGACACCTCTATAGCTACACCTTC
CASSSGHLYSYTF
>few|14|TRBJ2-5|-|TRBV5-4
TGTGCCAGCAGCTTGGGGTTGGGCGGGGAGACCCAGTACTTC
CASSLGLGGETQYF
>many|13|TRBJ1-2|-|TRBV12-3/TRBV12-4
TGTGCCAGCAGTTTGGTTAGGGGGAGTGGCTACACCTTC
CASSLVRGSGYTF
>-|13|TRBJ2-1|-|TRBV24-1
TGTGCCACCAGTGATCGGACAATCGATGAGCAGTTCTTC
CATSDRTIDEQFF
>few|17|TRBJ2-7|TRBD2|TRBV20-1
TGCAGTGCTAGAGATCGGGCTAGCGGGGACTTCTCCTACGAGCAGTACTTC
CSARDRASGDFSYEQYF
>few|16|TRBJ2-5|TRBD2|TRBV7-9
TGTGCCAGCAGCCCCCCCGGACTAGCGAGGGAAGAGACCCAGTACTTC
CASSPPGLAREETQYF
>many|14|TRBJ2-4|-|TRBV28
TGTGCCAGCAGTTCGTCTGGCGCCAAAAACATTCAGTACTTC
CASSSSGAKNIQYF
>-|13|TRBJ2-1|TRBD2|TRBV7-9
TGTGCCACGGGACTAGCGGGGGACAATGAGCAGTTCTTC
CATGLAGDNEQFF
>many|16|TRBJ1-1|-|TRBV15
TGTGCCACCAGCAGAAATAGACACGGGGCGGGCACTGAAGCTTTCTTT
CATSRNRHGAGTEAFF
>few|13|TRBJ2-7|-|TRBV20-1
TGCAGTGCTAGAGATCTAGGCGGCTACGAGCAGTACTTC
CSARDLGGYEQYF
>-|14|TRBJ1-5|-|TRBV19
TGTGCCAGTAGTAGGGGGACTAACTCCCAGCCCCAGCATTTT
CASSRGTNSQPQHF
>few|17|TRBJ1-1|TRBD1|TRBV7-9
TGTGCCAGCAGCGCAGACAGGGGCGCGGGCATGAACACTGAAGCTTTCTTT
CASSADRGAGMNTEAFF
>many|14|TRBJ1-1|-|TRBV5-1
TGCGCCAGCAGCTTGGTACGGGACAACACTGAAGCTTTCTTT
CASSLVRDNTEAFF
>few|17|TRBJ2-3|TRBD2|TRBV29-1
TGCAGCGGGTCTTATAGCGGGGGGGCTAGAAGCACAGATACGCAGTATTTT
CSGSYSGGARSTDTQYF
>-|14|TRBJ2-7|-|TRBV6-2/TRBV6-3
TGTGCCAGCAGTCCCTCAGGGTTGACGTACGAGCAGTACTTC
CASSPSGLTYEQYF
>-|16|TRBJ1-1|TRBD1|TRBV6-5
TGTGCCAGCAGTACCTCGTCCGGGACAGAGTTATCTGAAGCTTTCTTT
CASSTSSGTELSEAFF
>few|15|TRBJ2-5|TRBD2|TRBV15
TGTGCCACCAGCAGAGGGGGCGGGGGAAAAGAGACCCAGTACTTC
CATSRGGGGKETQYF
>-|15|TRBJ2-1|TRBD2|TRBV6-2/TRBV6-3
TGTGCCAGCAGTTACCTAGCGGGGGGGTTTAATGAGCAGTTCTTC
CASSYLAGGFNEQFF
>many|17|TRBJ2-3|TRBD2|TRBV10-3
TGTGCCATCATGGGCGGCATAAGCGGGGGGTCCACAGATACGCAGTATTTT
CAIMGGISGGSTDTQYF
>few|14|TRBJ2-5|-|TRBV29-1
TGCAGCGTTGAAGATGCAGGGGAGGGGGAGACCCAGTACTTC
CSVEDAGEGETQYF